This section outlines one T cell receptor beta chain sequence together with its context. This entry comes from a study of regulatory T cells in long-lasting Graves disease. Construction of TCR beta libraries relied on iRepertoire HTBI primers and on Arm-PCR targeting CDR3 regions. TCRdb reprocessed the multiplex PCR reads with MiXCR, giving one entry per CDR3 protein. In the table there are about 460,000 distinct CDR3 sequences, 22% of which are singletons. CDR1 is LGHNA, CDR2 YSLEER, per germline. This CDR3 has 15 residues. Trimming left V 3 bases short and J 3 bases short, with 9 bases between. Time point given: persistent/refractory GD, antithyroid drugs over 5 years with positive TRAb. Making the TCR library involved RNA that had been extracted from PBMCs.

This specimen was peripheral blood mononuclear cells (PBMCs), taken when the disease was refractory, from a patient treated with antithyroid drugs. The clonotype originates from a female donor with Graves disease. The chain carries TRBV4-3 and TRBJ2-6; D may be TRBD2 (5 bases). The CDR3 DNA is TGCGCCAGCAGCCAGGGGAGTTATGGGGCCAACGTCCTGACTTTC. It specifies CASSQGSYGANVLTF.